This T cell receptor (beta chain) was identified during a study of long-term antiretroviral therapy in people with HIV. Study observations and caveats: Blood sampling spanned 2004 to 2017, possibly under older ART regimens. Clones with expansion before ART led the repertoire at all time points. In HIV, the repertoires covered a tighter span of CDR3 lengths than in controls. With ART, diversity went up but was still lower than in transplant donor controls.

They ran version v3.0 of the immunoSEQ assay at survey level. Produced via immunoSEQ multiplex PCR; TCRdb's table is partial and in-frame only. The data hold 38,000 or so clones, with 94% observed a single time. As regards this clone: Its cognate antigen is unknown.

The TCR originated in a man aged 25 to 40 with HIV. The sequences come from unsorted PBMCs, collected around 9 years after starting antiretroviral therapy.

The CDR3 protein is CASSAWDGSNQPQHF. CDR3 DNA sequence: TGTGCCAGCAGCGCTTGGGACGGTAGCAATCAGCCCCAGCATTTT. The rearrangement joins TRBV9 to TRBJ1-5, with D perhaps matching TRBD1 (5 bases). V shed 3 bases and J shed 0 bases, with 10 bases lying between them. This CDR3 region has 15 residues. CDR1 and CDR2 (germline): SGDLS, YYNGEE.